This T cell receptor beta chain came from a study of cytomegalovirus exposure and HLA in healthy donors. Broader study findings: Rarity characterized most TCR sequences, yet some public TCRs appeared in many donors. In a later analysis, HLA-associated TCR beta chains were more clonally expanded than equally common others.

Comment on this clone: Its specificity is unknown.

CDR1 is SGHDT, CDR2 YYEEEE, per germline. J gave up 5 bases and V 0 bases, and 7 bases lay outside the gene matches. The CDR3 totals 16 residues. The primer mix had 60 Vbeta and 13 Jbeta primers. Clones were sequenced by immunoSEQ multiplex PCR, and TCRdb holds only the in-frame ones, with some missing. The sample gives roughly 120,000 clones, approximately 80% of which show up once; around 0.24% is in the top ten. The chain joins TRBV5-6 to TRBJ2-1; 8 positions agree with TRBD1. The sequence derives from a man in his fifties in good health and CMV-seronegative. The sample consisted of PBMCs. This CDR3 is CASSLEGRGQDNEQFF. The CDR3 nucleotides read TGTGCCAGCAGCTTGGAAGGCAGGGGGCAAGACAATGAGCAGTTCTTC.